The rows below give T cell receptor beta chains drawn from one sample of a study of OX40 agonist ivuxolimab in advanced cancers. The data were produced by immunoSEQ multiplex PCR, yet TCRdb's version contains in-frame clones alone and is incomplete. The sample yields about 73,000 clones, roughly 86% seen once. Source: CD4+ or CD8+ T cells sorted from blood, taken in a trial of the OX40 agonist ivuxolimab. These receptors came from an adult with an advanced solid tumor such as melanoma, head and neck, liver or kidney cancer. CDR3s include the opening cysteine and the closing phenylalanine or tryptophan. A D gene is named only where the DNA matches it firmly. Clone size is not always given. Where it is, it says once, few, many or a class for expanded clones.

>NA|TRBV28|TRBD1|TRBJ1-6
CASNRGQGNSPLHF
TGTGCCAGCAATCGAGGACAGGGAAATTCACCCCTCCACTTT
>NA|TRBV4-3|NA|TRBJ2-7
CASSQAWVSEHEQYF
TGCGCCAGCAGCCAAGCTTGGGTGTCGGAACACGAGCAGTACTTC
>NA|TRBV28|NA|TRBJ2-3
CASSIKFSTDTQYF
TGTGCCAGCAGCATTAAATTTAGCACAGATACGCAGTATTTT
>NA|TRBV6-1|NA|TRBJ2-7
CASSEATARGQISYEQYF
TGTGCCAGCAGTGAAGCTACCGCGCGAGGACAAATCAGCTACGAGCAGTACTTC
>NA|TRBV5-1|TRBD1|TRBJ2-1
CASSSPHTGVNEQFF
TGCGCCAGCAGCTCCCCCCACACAGGGGTCAATGAGCAGTTCTTC
>NA|TRBV5-1|NA|TRBJ2-4
CASSPAAQTGNIQYF
TGCGCCAGCAGCCCAGCAGCGCAGACGGGAAACATTCAGTACTTC
>NA|TRBV6-1|NA|TRBJ1-1
CASWMMERRGTEAFF
TGTGCCAGCTGGATGATGGAGCGAAGGGGCACTGAAGCTTTCTTT
>few|TRBV19|NA|TRBJ1-1
CASSIGSRLLMNTEAFF
TGTGCCAGTAGTATCGGCAGCAGACTTCTGATGAACACTGAAGCTTTCTTT
>NA|TRBV29-1|NA|TRBJ2-3
CSVWGGTDTQYF
TGCAGCGTTTGGGGGGGCACAGATACGCAGTATTTT
>NA|TRBV29-1|TRBD1|TRBJ1-2
CSGEGAYGYTF
TGCAGCGGCGAGGGGGCTTATGGCTACACCTTC
>NA|TRBV7-2|TRBD2|TRBJ2-3
CASSRSGGGADTQYF
TGTGCCAGCAGCCGTAGCGGGGGTGGCGCAGATACGCAGTATTTT
>NA|TRBV7-3|NA|TRBJ2-3
CASSSQASTDTQYF
TGTGCCAGCAGCTCTCAGGCTAGCACAGATACGCAGTATTTT
>NA|TRBV18|NA|TRBJ1-1
CASSAGPQRTEAFF
TGTGCCAGCTCAGCGGGACCACAACGCACTGAAGCTTTCTTT
>NA|TRBV28|TRBD1|TRBJ2-7
CASSITGTGLYEQYF
TGTGCCAGCAGTATAACCGGGACAGGTTTATACGAGCAGTACTTC
>NA|TRBV18|TRBD2|TRBJ2-7
CASSPDLAGGSEQYF
TGTGCCAGCTCACCAGACTTAGCGGGGGGGAGCGAGCAGTACTTC
>once|TRBV2|TRBD2|TRBJ2-1
CASSAIAGANEQFF
TGTGCCAGCAGCGCTATAGCGGGGGCGAATGAGCAGTTCTTC
>NA|TRBV5-1|TRBD1|TRBJ1-6
CASSQGQGNSPLHF
TGCGCCAGCAGCCAGGGACAGGGAAATTCACCCCTCCACTTT
>NA|TRBV30|TRBD2|TRBJ2-3
CAWKNAGGQVTQYF
TGTGCCTGGAAGAACGCGGGGGGCCAGGTTACGCAGTATTTT
>NA|TRBV9|TRBD2|TRBJ2-1
CASSVGGTSGYNEQFF
TGTGCCAGCAGCGTAGGGGGGACTAGCGGGTACAATGAGCAGTTCTTC
>NA|TRBV7-5|NA|TRBJ2-5
CARSLVRGQETQYF
TGTGCCAGAAGCTTAGTCCGGGGACAAGAGACCCAGTACTTC
>NA|TRBV4-2|TRBD2|TRBJ2-2
CASSQVGRGKNTGELFF
TGTGCCAGCAGCCAAGTCGGGCGGGGGAAAAACACCGGGGAGCTGTTTTTT
>NA|TRBV27|NA|TRBJ1-6
CASRVTGLNSPLHF
TGTGCCAGCAGGGTAACAGGGCTTAATTCACCCCTCCACTTT
>few|TRBV7-9|TRBD1|TRBJ2-7
CASSLVTGTGTYEQYF
TGTGCCAGCAGCTTAGTTACCGGGACAGGGACCTACGAGCAGTACTTC
>NA|TRBV7-6|TRBD1|TRBJ1-1
CASSEQGAGMNTEAFF
TGTGCCAGCAGTGAACAGGGGGCGGGTATGAACACTGAAGCTTTCTTT
>NA|TRBV27|NA|TRBJ2-2
CASSLKLGRGAGELFF
TGTGCCAGCAGTTTGAAATTGGGGAGAGGGGCCGGGGAGCTGTTTTTT
>NA|TRBV5-8|NA|TRBJ1-5
CASSFGGLYSNQPQHF
TGTGCCAGCAGCTTCGGGGGGCTATATAGCAATCAGCCCCAGCATTTT
>NA|TRBV19|TRBD1|TRBJ1-5
CASNPTIGTGSSQPQHF
TGTGCCAGTAACCCAACGATCGGGACAGGTTCGAGTCAGCCCCAGCATTTT
>NA|TRBV6-8|NA|TRBJ1-2
CASSYREDGYTF
TGTGCCAGCAGTTACAGGGAGGATGGCTACACCTTC
>NA|TRBV9|NA|TRBJ2-1
CASRSAEDEQFF
TGTGCCAGCAGGTCCGCGGAGGATGAGCAGTTCTTC
>NA|TRBV21-1|NA|TRBJ1-1
CASSNFTALKTEAFF
TGTGCCAGCAGCAACTTTACGGCCCTGAAGACTGAAGCTTTCTTT
>NA|TRBV25-1|TRBD2|TRBJ2-7
CASRSGGAGEQYF
TGTGCCAGCAGAAGCGGGGGGGCTGGCGAGCAGTACTTC
>NA|TRBV11-3|TRBD2|TRBJ2-1
CASSLAGTSGGIRNEQFF
TGTGCCAGCAGCTTAGCCGGGACTAGCGGGGGGATCCGCAATGAGCAGTTCTTC
>NA|TRBV10-1|NA|TRBJ1-1
CASSEARWTDEAFF
TGCGCCAGCAGTGAGGCCCGCTGGACGGACGAAGCTTTCTTT
>NA|TRBV11-2|NA|TRBJ2-3
CASSLPQIPTYSDTQYF
TGTGCCAGCAGCCTCCCGCAGATCCCCACATATTCAGATACGCAGTATTTT
>NA|TRBV25-1|TRBD1|TRBJ2-5
CASSPPGTGGETQYF
TGTGCCAGCAGCCCACCCGGGACAGGGGGAGAGACCCAGTACTTC
>NA|TRBV5-1|NA|TRBJ2-1
CASNQKVAAREQFF
TGCGCCAGCAACCAGAAGGTGGCCGCCAGAGAGCAGTTCTTC
>NA|TRBV7-9|TRBD2|TRBJ2-7
CASSVGLAGSSYEQYF
TGTGCCAGCAGCGTCGGACTAGCGGGTAGCTCCTACGAGCAGTACTTC
>NA|TRBV7-9|NA|TRBJ1-6
CASSPTEGKFTPLHF
TGTGCCAGCAGCCCGACAGAAGGGAAGTTTACACCCCTCCACTTT
>NA|TRBV30|NA|TRBJ1-5
CAWSIPTGYSNQPQHF
TGTGCCTGGAGTATACCTACAGGGTATAGCAATCAGCCCCAGCATTTT
>NA|TRBV5-1|NA|TRBJ2-1
CASSLADRNLYRYNEQFF
TGCGCCAGCAGCTTGGCGGACAGAAACTTATACCGATACAATGAGCAGTTCTTC
>NA|TRBV6-5|NA|TRBJ2-7
CASKAARSTYEQYF
TGTGCCAGCAAAGCTGCCCGGTCGACCTACGAGCAGTACTTC
>NA|TRBV27|NA|TRBJ2-5
CASSLGRQQETQYF
TGTGCCAGCAGTTTAGGGCGGCAACAAGAGACCCAGTACTTC
>NA|TRBV19|NA|TRBJ2-6
CASSTEGANVLTF
TGTGCCAGTAGTACCGAGGGGGCCAACGTCCTGACTTTC
>NA|TRBV18|NA|TRBJ2-7
CASSPRRGTGNEQYF
TGTGCCAGCTCACCAAGGAGGGGTACGGGAAACGAGCAGTACTTC
>NA|TRBV6-6|TRBD1|TRBJ1-2
CASSDDRDRNYGYTF
TGTGCCAGCAGCGACGACCGGGACAGGAACTATGGCTACACCTTC
>once|TRBV13|TRBD2|TRBJ2-5
CASRGRVQETQYF
TGTGCCAGCAGGGGGAGGGTGCAAGAGACCCAGTACTTC
>NA|TRBV11-1|NA|TRBJ1-1
CAILMGAGTEAFF
TGTGCCATTCTGATGGGGGCTGGCACTGAAGCTTTCTTT
>once|TRBV19|TRBD1|TRBJ2-1
CASSPRGQGSNEQFF
TGTGCCAGTAGTCCCCGGGGACAGGGGAGTAATGAGCAGTTCTTC
>NA|TRBV5-1|NA|TRBJ1-1
CASSFGDSRNTEAFF
TGCGCCAGCAGCTTCGGCGACAGCCGGAACACTGAAGCTTTCTTT
>NA|TRBV21-1|NA|TRBJ2-3
CASSNPPGERTDTQYF
TGTGCCAGCAGCAACCCGCCGGGGGAGCGCACAGATACGCAGTATTTT
>NA|TRBV27|NA|TRBJ1-1
CASSPRGGKSSGTEAFF
TGTGCCAGCAGTCCCAGAGGAGGGAAGAGCTCGGGCACTGAAGCTTTCTTT
>NA|TRBV7-2|NA|TRBJ2-1
CASSSTGQPSNEQFF
TGTGCCAGCAGCTCAACTGGACAGCCTTCTAATGAGCAGTTCTTC
>NA|TRBV7-8|NA|TRBJ1-5
CASSLTSSGGSQPQHF
TGTGCCAGCAGCCTCACTTCATCGGGAGGCTCTCAGCCCCAGCATTTT